This record looks at one T cell receptor beta chain sequence and its context. The sample originates from a study of OX40 agonist ivuxolimab in advanced cancers. Looking at the study overall: As their treatment, patients were administered ivuxolimab, an agonistic anti-OX40 (CD134) antibody.

The CDR3 length is 15 residues. Trimming removed 2 bases from V and 7 bases from J; junction bases left unmatched: 10. CDR1 and CDR2 (germline): MNHEY, SVGAGI. Here immunoSEQ multiplex PCR was the method, and the copy in TCRdb shows in-frame clones only, minus some. The sample contains 85,000 to 100,000 clones, 94% of which appear only once. The rearrangement joins TRBV6-5 to TRBJ2-7; 8 bases are a match to TRBD1. The source was CD4+ or CD8+ T cells sorted from blood, collected in a trial of the OX40 agonist ivuxolimab. The sequence was obtained from an adult with an advanced solid tumor such as melanoma, head and neck, liver or kidney cancer. CDR3 sequence: CASSYGGQGAGEQYF. CDR3 DNA: TGTGCCAGCAGTTACGGGGGGCAGGGGGCGGGAGAGCAGTACTTC.